This T cell receptor (beta chain) was sequenced during a study of CD8 T cell repertoires and HIV-1 epitope variants. Study-level background: Twenty-five autologous and known Gag and Nef epitope variant peptides each stimulated T cells separately. Autologous T cell-negative cells served as antigen-presenting cells in equal numbers. 1M T cells were kept uncultured as a baseline.

Notes on this clone: What it binds is unknown.

Some clones are missing from TCRdb's copy, which holds only in-frame ones; the method was immunoSEQ multiplex PCR. The sample records about 4,900 clones, around 69% being singletons. The study, taken as a whole, reports: Most of the nine antigen-specific clonotypes appeared cross-reactive to autologous or escape variants.

The germline CDR1 and CDR2 sequences are LGHNA and YNFKEQ. V was trimmed by 1 base and J by 4 bases, leaving 0 bases between them. The CDR3 runs 11 residues. This receptor was obtained from a male donor with HIV. The chain recombines TRBV4-2 with TRBJ2-3; D remains unclear. The material sequenced was cultured CD8+ T cells derived from PBMCs. The CDR3 bases are TGTGCCAGCAGCCAAGCAGATACGCAGTATTTT. Residues: CASSQADTQYF.